This T cell receptor beta chain derives from a study of T cell responses to AZD1222 COVID-19 vaccine (dated by TCRdb to the early 2020s). Background on the whole study: A total of approximately 240 trial participants underwent TCR sequencing, of whom some 210 received two doses of AZD1222 and 26 received two doses of the MenACWY control vaccine. Trial participants were enrolled by age into 18-55, 56-69 and 70-plus year subgroups, with around 150, 28 and 57 TCR-sequenced participants respectively.

The CDR3 regions of human TCRbeta chains were subjected to immunosequencing. From the authors' description of their analysis: Repertoire TCRs were checked for matches against a reference library of SARS-CoV-2-specific TCRs that had been generated using the MIRA antigen-specificity platform. Breadth was defined as the fraction of unique TCRs that were SARS-CoV-2-associated, and depth was defined as the fraction of total T cells that were SARS-CoV-2-associated. Each spike-specific TCR was assigned to its reactive spike region and to a CD4 or CD8 class using the MIRA data. Log10-transformed breadth and depth values were compared by one-way ANOVA with Sidak's multiple comparisons tests. Sourced from immuneACCESS, this table was stored by TCRdb with only in-frame sequences that have V and J called. A share of the clones is absent; for the studies checked, an unresolved V gene accounts for under half, and the remainder has no known explanation. V and J calls and clone size are as listed in that table; D and trimming were resolved from the DNA. The sample table holds some 50,000 clones, of which about 91% were seen once. The top ten clones comprise under 5.5% of the sample.

General conclusions and limits of the study: No day 14 peak-response samples were available, so repertoires were characterized only after the peak T cell response. Conclusions about previously exposed vaccinees are limited because only 5 or 6 AZD1222 recipients were SARS-CoV-2 seropositive at baseline. Nearly half of unique spike-specific TCRs reportedly recognized epitopes outside regions mutated in the B.1.351 and B.1.1.7 variants. Participants were mostly white British, with more females than males. The authors suggested clonal diversity may have been underestimated. Vaccine-associated CD4 TCRs spanned the whole spike protein, with dominant responses in regions 160-218 and 743-854. In the small 56-69-year group, the increase in depth fell short of significance, most likely because of low power. A significant rise in spike-specific TCR breadth and depth was observed after two AZD1222 doses relative to day 0 and relative to MenACWY recipients.

This clone was seen just once. The specificity of this receptor is unknown. Per-nucleotide qualities are absent, and no much larger clonotype sits a single base away. Per the publication, the time point label means: about 28 days (+/-7) after the second vaccine dose. AZD1222 recipients with second doses at about 4 weeks or about 12 weeks were pooled, because spike-specific TCR depth and breadth did not differ between schedules. Samples from vaccinated people were obtained from the UK trials COV001 and COV002, which included a single-blind randomized controlled phase 2/3 trial of AZD1222 (ChAdOx1 nCoV-19) in healthy adults. For TCRbeta chain sequencing, PBMC samples were collected from trial participants at day 0 and at day 28 after the second dose. Trimming removed 4 bases from V and 2 bases from J, leaving 16 bases between the germline ends. The CDR3 measures 16 amino acids from cysteine to phenylalanine. Of all the DNA, just the CDR3 is kept, 48 bases in frame from base 1. The germline V gene (reference sequence) gives CDR1 as PRHDT and CDR2 as FYEKMQ.

The chain is assembled from TRBV13 and TRBJ2-3; the D gene is not confidently resolved. The sequenced sample was peripheral blood, obtained 28 days after the second AZD1222 dose. This sequence originates from an adult who received the AZD1222 COVID-19 vaccine. The DNA sequence is TGTGCCAGCAGCTCCCCGTTAACGGGTAACACAGATACGCAGTATTTT. Translated, it reads CASSSPLTGNTDTQYF.